This is a list of T cell receptor beta chains from one sample in a study of cytomegalovirus exposure and HLA in healthy donors. Clones were sequenced by immunoSEQ multiplex PCR, and TCRdb holds only the in-frame ones, with some missing. The repertoire holds 80,000 to 100,000 clones, with around 68% as singletons. Sequencing was done on a sample of PBMCs. These TCRs come from a man aged 50 or older in good health and CMV-seronegative. CDR3s include the opening cysteine and the closing phenylalanine or tryptophan. A D gene is named only where the DNA matches it firmly. Expanded clones get a size class; other rows say once, few or many, or leave the size out.

16	TRBJ2-2	TRBV11-2	TRBD2	NA	CASSLSGSPNTGELFF	TGTGCCAGCAGCCTTAGCGGGAGCCCGAACACCGGGGAGCTGTTTTTT
15	TRBJ2-3	TRBV18	NA	once	CASSQGSSSTDTQYF	TGTGCCAGCTCACAGGGGTCCTCTAGCACAGATACGCAGTATTTT
13	TRBJ2-3	TRBV7-7	NA	NA	CASSALVSDTQYF	TGTGCTAGCAGCGCCCTAGTCTCAGATACGCAGTATTTT
12	TRBJ1-1	TRBV7-9	NA	NA	CASSPGGSEAFF	TGTGCCAGCAGTCCCGGAGGGTCTGAAGCTTTCTTT
13	TRBJ1-2	TRBV19	NA	NA	CASSSPPGNGYTF	TGTGCCAGTAGTAGCCCCCCAGGGAATGGCTACACCTTC
16	TRBJ2-3	TRBV7-2	NA	NA	CASSDKFGRGTDTQYF	TGTGCCAGCAGCGACAAGTTTGGCAGGGGCACAGATACGCAGTATTTT
14	TRBJ2-7	TRBV10-3	NA	once	CAIGPSGISYEQYF	TGTGCCATCGGTCCAAGCGGCATCTCCTACGAGCAGTACTTC
15	TRBJ2-1	TRBV15	TRBD2	NA	CATSRDLRGGSSQFF	TGTGCCACCAGCAGAGATCTCCGGGGGGGCAGCTCGCAGTTCTTC
16	TRBJ2-5	TRBV28	NA	few	CASSSYREIDQETQYF	TGTGCCAGCAGTTCCTACAGGGAGATAGATCAAGAGACCCAGTACTTC
11	TRBJ1-1	TRBV19	NA	NA	CASSIGTEAFF	TGTGCCAGTAGTATCGGGACAGAAGCTTTCTTT